The 18 T cell receptor beta chains presented below share a single source sample, sequenced in a study of T-cell reconstitution after alpha-beta-depleted transplantation in children. Unique molecular identifiers were built into the TCRbeta library. TCRdb ran MiXCR on the PCR reads and lists one entry per CDR3 protein. The sample has under 450,000 distinct CDR3 sequences, 13% seen once; the top ten hold around 4.5%. The sequencing used PBMCs, collected from the stem cell graft. Receptors were obtained from a human donor who donated a stem cell graft to a child with Fanconi anemia.

This clonotype was recorded many times. The chain carries TRBV29-1 and TRBJ2-5, with no clear D. The V end lost 2 bases, the J end lost 4 bases, and 11 bases lay between the germline ends. The CDR3 length is 13 residues. Per the germline V gene, CDR1 is SQVTM and CDR2 is ANQGSEA. This CDR3 is CSVELALGETQYF. The CDR3 DNA follows: TGCAGCGTTGAACTCGCCCTGGGAGAGACCCAGTACTTC.

This clonotype was detected only a few times. V is TRBV20-1 and J is TRBJ1-4; a weak D match, TRBD1 (5 bases). The CDR3 runs to 15 residues. The V end was cut by 0 bases, the J end by 8 bases, with 16 bases between. Per germline, CDR1 DFQATT and CDR2 SNEGSKA (reference sequence). CDR3 in amino acids: CSARDPYGGGEKLFF. CDR3 nucleotide sequence: TGCAGTGCTAGAGACCCCTACGGGGGAGGGGAAAAACTGTTTTTT.

The chain uses TRBV7-8 and TRBJ2-3, with unresolved D. Trimming left V 1 base short and J 2 bases short, with 10 bases between. The CDR3 is made up of 15 amino acids. CDR1 SGHVS and CDR2 FQNEAQ come from the germline V gene. The CDR3 DNA reads TGTGCCAGCAGCTTAGTCGGCAAGATCACAGATACGCAGTATTTT. It is translated as CASSLVGKITDTQYF.

This clonotype was counted only a few times. The chain uses TRBV20-1 and TRBJ2-1, with TRBD2 identical over 8 bases. The CDR3 has 15 amino acids. The trim removed 0 bases at V and 8 bases at J, leaving 9 bases unmatched. Germline V gene sequence: CDR1 DFQATT, CDR2 SNEGSKA (reference sequence). CDR3 region: CSARDRRGGTDEQFF. The CDR3 nucleotides read TGCAGTGCTAGAGACCGACGGGGGGGCACCGATGAGCAGTTCTTC.

This clonotype was seen a handful of times. The V gene is TRBV2, the J gene TRBJ1-5, with 8 bases fitting TRBD1. Trimming took 3 bases from V and 4 from J; bases not matched to a gene: 8. This CDR3 region has 16 residues. Germline V gives CDR1 SNHLY, CDR2 FYNNEI. Written as DNA, the CDR3 is TGTGCCAGCAGTGATGCGAGGACAGGGCGGAATCAGCCCCAGCATTTT. This encodes CASSDARTGRNQPQHF.

Here the CDR3 reads CASSSVEGSGPIQETQYF. CDR3 coding DNA: TGTGCCAGCAGCTCTGTGGAGGGATCTGGCCCTATACAAGAGACCCAGTACTTC. The genes are TRBV7-8 and TRBJ2-5; possibly TRBD2 for D (6 bases). Per germline, CDR1 SGHVS and CDR2 FQNEAQ. The CDR3 runs to 18 residues. V dropped 4 bases and J dropped 2 bases, with 23 bases sitting between them.

A few counts support this clonotype. V gene TRBV29-1 combines with J gene TRBJ2-1, with D possibly being TRBD1 (6 bases). The CDR3 runs to 14 residues. The V gene's germline CDR1 is SQVTM and CDR2 ANQGSEA. Trimming took 8 bases from V and 5 from J, leaving 19 bases between them. The CDR3 nucleotides read TGCAGCATTTATACCGGACAGATGGACAATGAGCAGTTCTTC. It specifies CSIYTGQMDNEQFF.

The chain combines TRBV18 with TRBJ1-1; no reliable D call. This CDR3 has 16 residues. V lost 5 bases and J lost 1, with 17 bases in between. Germline CDR1 is KGHSH and CDR2 is LQKENI. The CDR3 DNA reads as TGTGCCAGCTCAGCGGCGCCAGCGGGCTCGAACACTGAAGCTTTCTTT. Translated: CASSAAPAGSNTEAFF.

This chain connects TRBV12-3 or TRBV12-4 to TRBJ2-2, with 7 bases identical to TRBD1. V was pared by 4 bases and J by 1 base, with 6 bases of the junction left unmatched. The CDR3 is 16 amino acids. The CDR3 region is CASSSPTGLNTGELFF. CDR3 coding DNA: TGTGCCAGCAGTTCTCCGACAGGGTTGAACACCGGGGAGCTGTTTTTT.

This clonotype has a count of ten or more. The chain employs TRBV12-3 or TRBV12-4 and TRBJ1-1; D gene ambiguous. The CDR3 has 13 amino acids. The ends were cut back, 4 bases at V and 1 base at J, with 7 bases in the middle. The CDR3 sequence: CASSSQQNTEAFF. The CDR3, as DNA: TGTGCCAGCAGTTCACAACAGAACACTGAAGCTTTCTTT.

This clonotype was recorded at least ten times. Written as DNA, the CDR3 is TGTGCCAGCAGTTATATGCAGGCGAACACCGGGGAGCTGTTTTTT. This gives the protein CASSYMQANTGELFF. The chain joins TRBV6-5 to TRBJ2-2; no definite D call. Trimming stripped 3 bases from V and 0 bases from J, with 8 bases between. CDR1 MNHEY and CDR2 SVGAGI come from the germline V gene. The CDR3 sequence is 15 residues long.

This clonotype was recorded a few times. This chain joins TRBV12-3 or TRBV12-4 and TRBJ2-1, with 8 bases that match TRBD2. The CDR3 extends over 15 amino acids. Trimming removed 6 bases from V and 3 bases from J; junction bases left unmatched: 7. CDR3 protein: CASSSRGGFYNEQFF. CDR3 bases: TGTGCCAGCAGCTCCCGGGGGGGGTTCTACAATGAGCAGTTCTTC.

This clonotype was recorded many times. This chain joins TRBV29-1 and TRBJ2-3; 7 nucleotides line up with TRBD2. Unmatched junction bases numbered 14, after V lost 6 bases and J lost 2 bases. The length of the CDR3 is 16 residues. Looked up from germline, CDR1 is SQVTM and CDR2 is ANQGSEA. Here the CDR3 reads CSVIHSAGPFTDTQYF. The CDR3 DNA sequence: TGCAGCGTAATCCATTCAGCGGGGCCCTTCACAGATACGCAGTATTTT.

This clonotype came up a few times. V usage is TRBV9 and J usage is TRBJ2-5; TRBD1 matches 7 bases. There are 15 residues in the CDR3. With 6 bases clipped from V and 2 bases from J, the junction kept 10 bases outside the gene matches. Per the germline V gene, CDR1 is SGDLS and CDR2 is YYNGEE. This CDR3 is CASTASGTDQETQYF. CDR3 bases: TGTGCCAGCACCGCCTCCGGGACAGATCAAGAGACCCAGTACTTC.

This clonotype has more than one count but fewer than ten. The chain links TRBV12-3 or TRBV12-4 to TRBJ1-6; D possibly corresponds to TRBD1 (5 bases). This CDR3 spans 15 amino acids. Deletions cut 5 bases from V and 4 bases from J, with 12 bases between. DNA of the CDR3: TGTGCCAGCAGTCAGCACACAGGTTATAATTCACCCCTCCACTTT. Amino acid sequence: CASSQHTGYNSPLHF.

This clonotype was recorded at least ten times. The junction shows a germline mismatch at one end, possibly a read error. The V gene is TRBV25-1, the J gene TRBJ2-1, with 7 bases matching TRBD1. Per the germline V gene, CDR1 is MGHDK and CDR2 is SYGVNS. There are 14 residues in the CDR3. The DNA for the CDR3 is TGTGCCAGCTCCCACAACAGGGGTTTGGATGAACAGTTCTTC. Translated, it gives CASSHNRGLDEQFF.

This clonotype was recorded at least ten times. V usage is TRBV29-1 and J usage is TRBJ2-3, with 7 positions matching TRBD2. The CDR3 has 12 amino acids. From germline, CDR1 is SQVTM and CDR2 ANQGSEA. The CDR3 region is CPSSGASDTQYF. In nucleotides, the CDR3 is TGCCCCTCCAGCGGGGCCTCAGATACGCAGTATTTT.

This clonotype was recorded at least ten times. The J gene is TRBJ2-2, the V gene TRBV29-1, with TRBD2 as a possible D gene (6 bases). The ends were cut back, 0 bases at V and 7 bases at J, with 6 bases in the middle. The V gene's germline CDR1 is SQVTM and CDR2 ANQGSEA. The CDR3 extends over 12 amino acids. The DNA for the CDR3 is TGCAGCGTTGAAGAGGGGGGCGGGGAGCTGTTTTTT. The encoded protein is CSVEEGGGELFF.